This TCR beta chain was captured by sequencing in a study of T cell responses to AZD1222 COVID-19 vaccine. The study, taken as a whole, reports: Just a handful of AZD1222 recipients tested seropositive at baseline.

Sequenced by immunoSEQ multiplex PCR; TCRdb stores in-frame clones only, minus some. The sample contains 150,000 or so clones, roughly 92% of which appear only once. A note on this clone: Its antigen is as yet unknown.

V shed 6 bases, J shed 5 bases, and the junction held 4 bases outside the gene matches. The germline CDR1 and CDR2 sequences are SGHAT and FQDESV (reference sequence). The CDR3 has 14 residues. This chain links TRBV11-1 with TRBJ1-6; 7 bases agree with TRBD1. This sequence originates from an adult in good health. Sequenced material: peripheral blood, taken on day 0 of AZD1222 vaccination. CDR3 region: CASRRTGNNSPLHF. The DNA for the CDR3 is TGTGCCAGCAGAAGGACAGGCAATAATTCACCCCTCCACTTT.